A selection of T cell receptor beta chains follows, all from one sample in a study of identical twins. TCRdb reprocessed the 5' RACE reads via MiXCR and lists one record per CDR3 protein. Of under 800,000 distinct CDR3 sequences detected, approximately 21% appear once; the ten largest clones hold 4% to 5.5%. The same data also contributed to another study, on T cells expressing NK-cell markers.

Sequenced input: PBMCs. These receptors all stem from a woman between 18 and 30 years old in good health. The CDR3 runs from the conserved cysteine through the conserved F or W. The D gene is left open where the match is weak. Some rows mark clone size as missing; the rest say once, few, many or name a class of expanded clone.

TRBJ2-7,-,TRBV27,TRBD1,TGTGCCAGCAGACGCGCCAGACAGGGATACGAGCAGTACTTC,CASRRARQGYEQYF
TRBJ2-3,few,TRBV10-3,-,TGTGCCATCAGTGGAGAGGGCACAGATACGCAGTATTTT,CAISGEGTDTQYF
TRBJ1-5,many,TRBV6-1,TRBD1,TGTGCCAGCGCCGCGGACAGGGCGAACGGTCAGCCCCAGCATTTT,CASAADRANGQPQHF
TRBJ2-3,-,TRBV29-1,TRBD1,TGCAGCGTTGAAGGGGACAGGCGAAGCACAGATACGCAGTATTTT,CSVEGDRRSTDTQYF
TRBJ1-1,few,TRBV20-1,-,TGCAGTGCTACAGGAGCCCCTGAAGCTTTCTTT,CSATGAPEAFF
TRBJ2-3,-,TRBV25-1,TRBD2,TGTGCCAGCAGTGAATTTCGGGGGGGGACAGATACGCAGTATTTT,CASSEFRGGTDTQYF
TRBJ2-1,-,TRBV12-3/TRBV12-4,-,TGTGCCAGCAGTGCGGGACCCGCGGGTCCTGAGCAGTTCTTC,CASSAGPAGPEQFF
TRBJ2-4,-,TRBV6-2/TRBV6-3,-,TGTGCCAGCAGATTACGGGAACAGGCGGGGATTAGAGCCAAAAACATTCAGTACTTC,CASRLREQAGIRAKNIQYF
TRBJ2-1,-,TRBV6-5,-,TGTGCCAGCAGTTGGGGGGTCGGGGAGCAGTTCTTC,CASSWGVGEQFF
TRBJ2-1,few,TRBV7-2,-,TGTGCCAGCAGCACAGTACGTGAGCAGTTCTTC,CASSTVREQFF
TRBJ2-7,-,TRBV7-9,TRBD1,TGTGCCAGCAGCCCGCACGGGGACAGCTCTACCTACGAGCAGTACTTC,CASSPHGDSSTYEQYF
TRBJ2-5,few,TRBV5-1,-,TGCGCCAGCAGCTTGTTGATCAACCAAGAGACCCAGTACTTC,CASSLLINQETQYF
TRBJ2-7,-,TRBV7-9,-,TGTGCCAGCAGCTTAGGTGCCAGGAACTACGAGCAGTACTTC,CASSLGARNYEQYF
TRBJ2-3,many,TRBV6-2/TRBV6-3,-,TGTGCCAGCAGTTCGAGGGAGTCGACAGATACGCAGTATTTT,CASSSRESTDTQYF
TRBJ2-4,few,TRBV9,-,TGTGCCAGCAGCGTAGTGGGGGGGCCGGGCATTCAGTACTTC,CASSVVGGPGIQYF
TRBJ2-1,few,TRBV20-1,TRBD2,TGCAGTGCTCCCCGGACTAGCGGGATTTCCTACAATGAGCAGTTCTTC,CSAPRTSGISYNEQFF
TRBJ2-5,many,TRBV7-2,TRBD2,TGTGCCAGCAGCTGGACTAGCGGAGAGACCCAGTACTTC,CASSWTSGETQYF
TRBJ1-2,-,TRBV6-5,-,TGTGCCAGCAGTTACGGAGTAGCGGAAGCTAACTATGGCTACACCTTC,CASSYGVAEANYGYTF
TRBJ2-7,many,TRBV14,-,TGTGCCAGCAGCCCCTATTGGGGCCAGAGCACCTACGAGCAGTACTTC,CASSPYWGQSTYEQYF
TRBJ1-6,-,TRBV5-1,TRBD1,TGCGCCAGCAGCGCGGAGCCGACAGGGCATAATTCACCCCTCCACTTT,CASSAEPTGHNSPLHF
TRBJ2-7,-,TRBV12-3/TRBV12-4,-,TGTGCCAGCAGTTTCTCTTGGACGAGGGGAACCTACGAGCAGTACTTC,CASSFSWTRGTYEQYF
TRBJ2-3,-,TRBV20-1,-,TGCAGTGCTAGGAGGGGGATTGCTGGCGGCACAGATACGCAGTATTTT,CSARRGIAGGTDTQYF
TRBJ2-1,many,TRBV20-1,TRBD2,TGCAGTGCCTCTACCACCCGGACTAGCGGCTACAATGAGCAGTTCTTC,CSASTTRTSGYNEQFF
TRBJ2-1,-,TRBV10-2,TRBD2,TGCGCCAGCAGTGGGGCGGGAGGGGGCTCCTACAATGAGCAGTTCTTC,CASSGAGGGSYNEQFF
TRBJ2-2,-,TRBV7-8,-,TGTGCCAGCAACTATCGTAGGACAGCCTCCACCGGGGAGCTGTTTTTT,CASNYRRTASTGELFF
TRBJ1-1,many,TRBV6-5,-,TGTGCCAGCAGCTTAGACGAACGGGCTAACACTGAAGCTTTCTTT,CASSLDERANTEAFF
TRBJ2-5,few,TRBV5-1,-,TGCGCCAGCAGCTTGGACGGGGGCCAAGAGACCCAGTACTTC,CASSLDGGQETQYF
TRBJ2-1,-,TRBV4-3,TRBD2,TGCGCCAGCAGCCCTAACCCGGGGGGGAATGAGCAGTTCTTC,CASSPNPGGNEQFF
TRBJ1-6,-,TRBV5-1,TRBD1,TGCGCCAGCAGCTTTCGGCCGGACAGGAATAATTCACCCCTCCACTTT,CASSFRPDRNNSPLHF
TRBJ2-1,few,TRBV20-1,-,TGCAGTGCTCGCTCATTCACAAGCGCCTACAATGAGCAGTTCTTC,CSARSFTSAYNEQFF
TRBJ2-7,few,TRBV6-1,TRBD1,TGTGCCAGCAGGGACAGGGCAGTGGGAGAGCAGTACTTC,CASRDRAVGEQYF
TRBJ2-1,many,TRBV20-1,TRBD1,TGCAGTGGAGACAGGGAGAATAATGAGCAGTTCTTC,CSGDRENNEQFF
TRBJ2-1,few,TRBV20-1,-,TGCAGCCTACGTCAGGGGGGCCTTGAGCAGTTCTTC,CSLRQGGLEQFF
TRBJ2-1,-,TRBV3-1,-,TGTGCCAGCAGCCAAGGGCGGAGCCACAATGAGCAGTTCTTC,CASSQGRSHNEQFF
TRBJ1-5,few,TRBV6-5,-,TGTGCCAGCAGTTATCAAGGGACTCAGCCCCAGCATTTT,CASSYQGTQPQHF
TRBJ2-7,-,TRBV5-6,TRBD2,TGTGCCAGCAGTACCGATCAGACTAGCGGCGCCTACGAGCAGTACTTC,CASSTDQTSGAYEQYF
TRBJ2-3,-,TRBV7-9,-,TGTGCCAGCAGCGTGGGGCGAAACACAGATACGCAGTATTTT,CASSVGRNTDTQYF
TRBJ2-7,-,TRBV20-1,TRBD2,TGCAGTGCTAGAGAGCCTAGCGGGTCCGAGCAGTACTTC,CSAREPSGSEQYF
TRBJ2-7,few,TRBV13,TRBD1,TGTGCCAGCAGCCTCTCCCCCACACAGGGGAGATACGAGCAGTACTTC,CASSLSPTQGRYEQYF
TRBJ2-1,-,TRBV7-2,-,TGTGCCAGCAGCGGACAGCGGGGAGCTTCCAATGAGCAGTTCTTC,CASSGQRGASNEQFF
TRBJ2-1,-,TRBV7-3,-,TGTGCCAGCAGCTTAGGGCCTAACTCCTACAATGAGCAGTTCTTC,CASSLGPNSYNEQFF
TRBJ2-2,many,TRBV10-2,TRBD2,TGCGCCAGCAGTGAACCGGGACTAGCGAGCGGGGAGCTGTTTTTT,CASSEPGLASGELFF
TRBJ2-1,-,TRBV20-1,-,TGCAGTGCTACGCGGCCGGGCGGATACAATGAGCAGTTCTTC,CSATRPGGYNEQFF